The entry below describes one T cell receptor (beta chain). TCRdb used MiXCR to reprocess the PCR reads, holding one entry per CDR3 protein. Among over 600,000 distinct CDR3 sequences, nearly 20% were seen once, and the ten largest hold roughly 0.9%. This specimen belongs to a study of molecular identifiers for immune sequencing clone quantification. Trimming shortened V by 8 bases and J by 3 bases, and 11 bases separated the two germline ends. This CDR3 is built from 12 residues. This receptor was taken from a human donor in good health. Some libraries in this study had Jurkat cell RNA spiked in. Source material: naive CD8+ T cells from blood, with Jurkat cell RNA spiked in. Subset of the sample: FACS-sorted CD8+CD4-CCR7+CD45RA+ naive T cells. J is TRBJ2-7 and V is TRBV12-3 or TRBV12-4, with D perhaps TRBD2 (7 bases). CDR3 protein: CASGGGGYEQYF. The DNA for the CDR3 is TGTGCCAGCGGGGGAGGGGGCTACGAGCAGTACTTC.